A selection of T cell receptor beta chains follows, all from one sample in a study of blood T cell repertoires in COVID-19. Assay: immunoSEQ multiplex PCR; the TCRdb copy retains only in-frame clones and omits some. The data show 300,000 to 350,000 clones, with approximately 83% seen just once and 4% to 5% held by the top ten. Sequenced material: PBMCs or T cells enriched from blood (not recorded which). The receptor source for this set is a woman aged 40 to 50 with acute COVID-19. The CDR3 runs from the conserved cysteine through the conserved F or W. The D gene is left open where the match is weak. Expanded clones are given a class, and other clones once, few, many or no size at all.

J	V	D	size	DNA	CDR3
TRBJ2-3	TRBV9	-	-	TGTGCCAGCAGCGTCAGGGCGGGCACAGATACGCAGTATTTT	CASSVRAGTDTQYF
TRBJ1-3	TRBV7-9	TRBD1	-	TGTGCCAGCAGTAGTGGACAGGGCGAAAACACCATATATTTT	CASSSGQGENTIYF
TRBJ2-7	TRBV28	TRBD1	-	TGTGCCAGCAGTCACGGGACAGTGGCCTCATACTCCTACGAGCAGTACTTC	CASSHGTVASYSYEQYF
TRBJ2-3	TRBV5-4	TRBD2	-	TGTGCCAGCAGCGCCCCTACTAGCGGGGGCGCGAGCGGCACAGATACGCAGTATTTT	CASSAPTSGGASGTDTQYF
TRBJ2-7	TRBV5-6	-	-	TGTGCCAGCAGCTTGACTGGTACAGGATACGAGCAGTACTTC	CASSLTGTGYEQYF
TRBJ1-5	TRBV2	-	-	TGTGCCAGCAGTAGAGAGGGTAGCAATCAGCCCCAGCATTTT	CASSREGSNQPQHF
TRBJ2-7	TRBV4-3	-	-	TGCGCCAGCAGCCAAGATGGGTGGACTGAGTTTTGCGAGCAGTACTTC	CASSQDGWTEFCEQYF
TRBJ2-2	TRBV21-1	-	-	TGTGCCAGCAGCTATAACACTAGCGGGACCACCGGGGAGCTGTTTTTT	CASSYNTSGTTGELFF
TRBJ1-2	TRBV19	-	once	TGTGCCAGTAGTACCAAGATGTCGGGTGTAAGCGGCTACACCTTC	CASSTKMSGVSGYTF
TRBJ1-2	TRBV5-6	-	-	TGTGCCAGCAGAGTTCGCGGGGGTCGTCCTAACTATGGCTACACCTTC	CASRVRGGRPNYGYTF
TRBJ2-5	TRBV27	-	-	TGTGCCAGCAGACGTTTGGCGGGGGCCTCACTGGGGGAGACCCAGTACTTC	CASRRLAGASLGETQYF
TRBJ1-1	TRBV7-9	-	few	TGTGCCAGCAGCTTGTTGGCTACTGAAGCTTTCTTT	CASSLLATEAFF
TRBJ2-1	TRBV12-5	-	few	TGTGCTAGTGGTTTCGGCACTAGTTTTGAGCAGTTCTTC	CASGFGTSFEQFF
TRBJ2-5	TRBV2	-	once	TGTGCCACCCGGCGCGGGGAGACGGAGACCCAGTACTTC	CATRRGETETQYF
TRBJ1-6	TRBV4-2	TRBD1	-	TGTGCCAGCAGCCAAGCGGGACAGTCCCCATCTTCACCCCTCCACTTT	CASSQAGQSPSSPLHF
TRBJ1-1	TRBV5-1	-	-	TGCGCCAGCAGCCCGGAAAAATCCGGCTGGCGGGCTTTCTTT	CASSPEKSGWRAFF
TRBJ1-6	TRBV4-2	-	-	TGTGCCAGCAGCCCGATACAGGGCTCCTATAATTCACCCCTCCACTTT	CASSPIQGSYNSPLHF